The clone carrying this T cell receptor beta chain was seen ten or more times. Its antigen is unknown. TCRdb redid the calling of the reads with MiXCR, one entry per CDR3 protein. The profile shows roughly 920,000 distinct CDR3 sequences, 30% to 40% of them singletons. These data originate in a study of T cell repertoires in cytomegalovirus infection. Across the study: Selected CMV epitopes included recently identified HLA-C-restricted ones as well as well-studied HLA-B-restricted ones. Public TCR beta signatures marked donors with CMV infection and the matching HLA. Study conclusions and caveats: The ex vivo response was dominated by HLA-C-restricted CMV-specific TCR beta clonotypes.

CDR3 length: 15 amino acids. Trimming removed 4 bases from V and 6 bases from J, with 16 bases in between. Germline values: CDR1 SGHVS, CDR2 FQNEAQ. Sequencing was performed on cultured CD8+ T cells from PBMCs, taken from culture after CMV antigen stimulation. The chain joins TRBV7-8 to TRBJ1-5; D unclear. The source is a human donor in good health (CMV status not recorded). Some clones in this sample may be carry-over from other donors' samples. CDR3 DNA: TGTGCCAGCAGCTCAGATCTTCCGGGATCTCAGCCCCAGCATTTT. Its protein is CASSSDLPGSQPQHF.